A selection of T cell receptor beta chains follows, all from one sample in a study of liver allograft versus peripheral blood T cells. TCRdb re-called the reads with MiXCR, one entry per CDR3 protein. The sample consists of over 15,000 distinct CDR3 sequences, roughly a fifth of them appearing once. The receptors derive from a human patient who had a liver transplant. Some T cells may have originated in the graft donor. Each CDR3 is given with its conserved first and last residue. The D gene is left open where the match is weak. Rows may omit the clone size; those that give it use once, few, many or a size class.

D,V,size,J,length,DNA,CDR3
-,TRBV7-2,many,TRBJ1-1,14,TGTGCCAGCAGCTTAGGGGGCGTGGACACTGAAGCTTTCTTT,CASSLGGVDTEAFF
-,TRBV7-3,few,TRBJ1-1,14,TGTGCCAGCAGCTTAAGGGCGGTGGGGACTGAAGCTTTCTTT,CASSLRAVGTEAFF
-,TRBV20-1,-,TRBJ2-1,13,TGCAGTGCTAGCGGGAGTGCCTACAATGAGCAGTTCTTC,CSASGSAYNEQFF
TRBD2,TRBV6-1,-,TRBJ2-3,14,TGTGCCAGCCGGCGGGGGGGCGGCACAGATACGCAGTATTTT,CASRRGGGTDTQYF
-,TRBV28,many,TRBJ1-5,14,TGTGCCAGCAGTCCCCGGACAGTACGTGGGCCCCAGCATTTT,CASSPRTVRGPQHF
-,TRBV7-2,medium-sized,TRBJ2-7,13,TGTGCCAGCAGCCTCACCCCCCCGTCGCAGCAGTACTTC,CASSLTPPSQQYF
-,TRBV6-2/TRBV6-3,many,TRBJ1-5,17,TGTGCCAGCAGTGCGCGGGACGGCCCATATAGCAATCAGCCCCAGCATTTT,CASSARDGPYSNQPQHF
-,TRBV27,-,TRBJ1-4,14,TGTGCCAGCAGTTACAGCAGCCCAATCGAAAAACTGTTTTTT,CASSYSSPIEKLFF
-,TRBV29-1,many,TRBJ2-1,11,TGCAGCGTTGCTGAGACGAATGAGCAGTTCTTC,CSVAETNEQFF
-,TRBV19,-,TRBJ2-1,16,TGTGCCAGTAGTTCCAATATTCTCCTCACCCCCAATGAGCAGTTCTTC,CASSSNILLTPNEQFF
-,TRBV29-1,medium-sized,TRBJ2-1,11,TGCAGCGCTTCAAGGGGGGGCGAGCAGTTCTTC,CSASRGGEQFF
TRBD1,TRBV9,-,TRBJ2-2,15,TGTGCCAGCAGCACCCGACAGGGATACACCGGGGAGCTGTTTTTT,CASSTRQGYTGELFF
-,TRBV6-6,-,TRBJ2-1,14,TGTGCCAGCACGGACGGGGGGCCCGAGAATGAGCAGTTCTTC,CASTDGGPENEQFF
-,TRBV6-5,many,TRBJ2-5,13,TGTGCCAGCAGTTACGGGGTCGTAGAGACCCAGTACTTC,CASSYGVVETQYF
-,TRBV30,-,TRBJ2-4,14,TGTGCCTGGAGTGGAGACAAAACAGCCAACATTCAGTACTTC,CAWSGDKTANIQYF
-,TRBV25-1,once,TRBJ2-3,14,TGTGCCAGCAGCGGAAACGGAGGTGTCTATACGCAGTATTTT,CASSGNGGVYTQYF
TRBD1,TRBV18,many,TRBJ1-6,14,TGTGCCAGCTCACCACAGGACAGGGAGTCACCCCTCCACTTT,CASSPQDRESPLHF